This T cell receptor beta chain came from a study of shared clonotypes between healthy human individuals. Trimming left V 5 bases short and J 0 bases short, with 14 bases between. The V gene's germline CDR1 is SGHVS and CDR2 FQNEAQ. The CDR3 spans 15 residues. This table comes from immunoSEQ multiplex PCR, and its TCRdb copy is limited to in-frame clones, with some not included. The data show around 600,000 clones, with roughly 98% seen just once and approximately 0.3% held by the top ten. Naive CD8 cells comprised CD45RO-negative, CCR7-positively selected cells, excluding terminally differentiated effector memory CD45RA+ cells. Healthy and HIV-negative, the adult donors had no recent acute infections or vaccinations.

The sequenced sample was naive CD8+ T cells sorted from blood. The clonotype comes from a young man in good health. The chain has TRBV7-8 and TRBJ2-7; unclear D gene. The CDR3 protein is CASSQHLRGSYEQYF. CDR3 sequence (DNA): TGTGCCAGCAGCCAGCATCTGCGTGGCTCCTACGAGCAGTACTTC.